The clone carrying this T cell receptor beta chain was counted at least ten times. Its antigen is still unknown. The source of the sample is a study of T cell repertoires in cytomegalovirus infection. The overall study: Indicated by public TCR beta signatures were CMV infection and matching HLA type. Points from the study as a whole: Ex vivo responses were dominated by HLA-C-restricted CMV-specific TCR beta clonotypes. Identification of carriers of CMV plus the relevant HLA was performed using cumulative public TCR beta family frequency.

TCRdb analysed the reads with MiXCR anew, one entry per CDR3 protein. The data contain hundreds of thousands of distinct CDR3 sequences, 20% to 25% of them seen just once; the ten biggest clones take up roughly 8%. The CDR3 runs 15 residues. Trimming cost V 2 bases and J 9 bases, with 17 bases left between them. CDR1 is SGHVS, CDR2 FQNEAQ, per germline. Sequenced: CD8+ T cells from PBMCs. The chain couples TRBV7-8 to TRBJ2-1; the D gene is possibly TRBD2 (7 bases). The clonotype was recovered from a human donor in good health (CMV status not recorded). Some clones in this sample may be carry-over from other donors' samples. The CDR3 DNA is TGTGCCAGCAGCTTAAGGGGGGGGTCCCACCCTGAGCAGTTCTTC. Amino acid sequence: CASSLRGGSHPEQFF.